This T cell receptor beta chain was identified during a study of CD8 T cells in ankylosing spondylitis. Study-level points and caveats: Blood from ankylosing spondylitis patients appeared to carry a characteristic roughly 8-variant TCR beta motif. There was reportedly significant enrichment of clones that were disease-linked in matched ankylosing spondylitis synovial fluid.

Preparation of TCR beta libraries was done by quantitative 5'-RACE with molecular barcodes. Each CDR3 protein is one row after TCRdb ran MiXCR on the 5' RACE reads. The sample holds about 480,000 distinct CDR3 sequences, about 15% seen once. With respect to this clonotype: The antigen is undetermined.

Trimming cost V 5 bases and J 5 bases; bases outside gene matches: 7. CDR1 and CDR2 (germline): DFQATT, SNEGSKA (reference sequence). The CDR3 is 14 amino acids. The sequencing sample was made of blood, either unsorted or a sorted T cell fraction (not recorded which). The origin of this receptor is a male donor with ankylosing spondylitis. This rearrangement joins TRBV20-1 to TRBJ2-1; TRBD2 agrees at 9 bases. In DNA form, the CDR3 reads TGCAGTGCTCCCCCGGGACTAGCCGACAATGAGCAGTTCTTC. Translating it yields CSAPPGLADNEQFF.